This TCR beta chain is drawn from a study of early T cells in non-severe SARS-CoV-2 infection. This CDR3 has 15 amino acids. Germline V gene sequence: CDR1 LNHDA, CDR2 SQIVND (reference sequence). The V and J ends lost 4 bases and 2 bases, in that order; junction bases with no gene match: 7. One entry per CDR3 protein results from TCRdb running MiXCR on the 5' RACE reads. The sample lists tens of thousands of distinct CDR3 sequences, 9.5% to 15% seen once, with more than 4.5% in the top ten. This clonotype was found many times. The receptor comes from an adult who was a healthcare worker with PCR-confirmed SARS-CoV-2 infection or an uninfected control (not recorded which). Sequenced sample: whole blood. The chain couples TRBV19 to TRBJ1-2; 7 positions agree with TRBD1. CDR3 DNA sequence: TGTGCCAGTAGTACCGGACAGGACCCAAACTATGGCTACACCTTC. Translating gives CASSTGQDPNYGYTF. The full variable domain, in which reference TRBV19 and TRBJ1-2 provide the parts outside the CDR3, is DGGITQSPKYLFRKEGQNVTLSCEQNLNHDAMYWYRQDPGQGLRLIYYSQIVNDFQKGDIAEGYSVSREKKESFPLTVTSAQKNPTAFYLCASSTGQDPNYGYTFGSGTRLTVV.